This TCR beta chain came from a study of cytomegalovirus exposure and HLA in healthy donors. General study findings and limits: According to the study, 150 to 200 TCR beta chains were cytomegalovirus-associated. The tendency of first-cohort TCR clusters to co-occur in the 110 or so validation repertoires emerged from a later analysis.

The CDR3 loop spans 17 amino acids. The V end lost 0 bases, the J end lost 2 bases, and 17 bases lay between the germline ends. The germline V gene encodes CDR1 MNHEY and CDR2 SMNVEV (reference sequence). About this clone itself: Its antigen is currently unknown.

Sequencing used immunoSEQ multiplex PCR; TCRdb keeps in-frame clones, though not all of them. Here the sample spans 150,000 to 250,000 clones, approximately 78% being singletons. The chain employs TRBV27 and TRBJ2-7; D might be TRBD2 (6 bases). Sequencing input: PBMCs. This sequence was found in a woman aged 25-40 years in good health and CMV-seronegative. The CDR3 DNA reads as TGTGCCAGCAGTTTATCCCAGCGGAGGGGTTACACCTACGAGCAGTACTTC. This translates into CASSLSQRRGYTYEQYF.